The 12 T cell receptor beta chains below were found in one sample sequenced in a study of blood T cell repertoires in COVID-19. The assay was immunoSEQ multiplex PCR, and TCRdb's table has in-frame clones only and misses some. The data contain about 110,000 clones, roughly 70% of them singletons. The material sequenced was peripheral blood. These receptors came from a woman between 40 and 50 years old with acute or convalescent COVID-19.

A few counts support this clone. The chain is built from TRBV6-7 and TRBJ1-1, with a weak D call TRBD1 (6 bases). TRBV6-7 is flagged as an ORF with uncertain function. V gave up 0 bases and J gave up 1 base, with 27 bases separating them. This CDR3 is 21 amino acids long. The CDR3 loop reads CASSYSRRTVFIWGRNTEAFF. CDR3 nucleotide sequence: TGTGCCAGCAGTTACTCGAGAAGGACAGTCTTCATCTGGGGTAGGAACACTGAAGCTTTCTTT.

The chain uses TRBV7-9 and TRBJ1-2, with D hard to call. The germline gives CDR1 SEHNR, CDR2 FQNEAQ (reference sequence). The V end was cut by 6 bases, the J end by 4 bases, with 9 bases between. The CDR3 extends over 12 amino acids. DNA of the CDR3: TGTGCCAGCAGTAAAGCCCTCTATGGCTACACCTTC. Translation gives CASSKALYGYTF.

This clone appeared a few times. CDR3 coding DNA: TGCGCCAGCAGGGAAGAACAGGGGAACACCGGGGAGCTGTTTTTT. Translating gives CASREEQGNTGELFF. This chain uses TRBV10-1 with TRBJ2-2; possible D gene TRBD1, 6 bases. This CDR3 has 15 residues. Germline CDR1 WNHNN, CDR2 SYGVQD (reference sequence). The V gene lost 6 bases and the J gene lost 1 base, with 12 bases spanning the gap.

The rearrangement uses TRBV19 and TRBJ2-1; possible D gene TRBD2, 8 bases. The V end lost 5 bases, the J end lost 6 bases, and 20 bases lay between the germline ends. Germline CDR1 reads LNHDA; CDR2 reads SQIVND (reference sequence). This CDR3 is 16 amino acids long. CDR3 amino acids: CASSPGQAGGGNEQFF. The CDR3 DNA sequence: TGTGCCAGTAGTCCTGGACAGGCGGGGGGCGGCAATGAGCAGTTCTTC.

This chain uses TRBV19 with TRBJ2-1, with 8 bases identical to TRBD1. Per germline, CDR1 LNHDA and CDR2 SQIVND (reference sequence). The CDR3 is 15 amino acids. Germline trimming cut 3 bases from V and 2 bases from J; bases unmatched to any gene: 3. CDR3 region: CASSIPGGPYNEQFF. DNA for the CDR3: TGTGCCAGTAGTATCCCAGGGGGCCCCTACAATGAGCAGTTCTTC.

The chain links TRBV14 to TRBJ2-1; weak D call: TRBD2 (5 bases). The V gene's germline CDR1 is SGHDN and CDR2 FVKESK. This CDR3 contains 17 residues. V was pared by 0 bases and J by 4 bases, with 16 bases between. The CDR3 sequence is CASSQETALAGYNEQFF. CDR3 coding DNA: TGTGCCAGCAGCCAAGAAACGGCGCTAGCCGGGTACAATGAGCAGTTCTTC.

The V and J genes are TRBV15 and TRBJ1-5, with D unresolved. Trimming stripped 6 bases from V and 3 bases from J, with 12 bases between. Germline CDR1 and CDR2: LNHNV and YYDKDF (reference sequence). The CDR3 runs 14 residues. This CDR3 reads CATSPNSINQPQHF. As DNA, the CDR3 is TGTGCCACCAGTCCTAACAGCATCAATCAGCCCCAGCATTTT.

The chain uses TRBV19 and TRBJ2-1; TRBD1 aligns across 9 bases. Germline loops: CDR1 LNHDA, CDR2 SQIVND (reference sequence). With 3 bases clipped from V and 4 bases from J, the junction kept 4 bases outside the gene matches. This CDR3 is 15 amino acids long. This CDR3 reads CASSIEDRGYNEQFF. The CDR3 DNA reads TGTGCCAGTAGTATCGAGGACAGGGGATACAATGAGCAGTTCTTC.

The chain has TRBV5-6 and TRBJ2-7, with D possibly matching TRBD2 (6 bases). The CDR3 runs 13 residues. V shed 4 bases and J shed 5 bases, with 13 bases lying between them. Germline loops: CDR1 SGHDT, CDR2 YYEEEE. The CDR3 DNA sequence: TGTGCCAGCAGCCCGTGGAGGGCCGACGAGCAGTACTTC. Amino acid sequence: CASSPWRADEQYF.

The chain is built from TRBV5-5 and TRBJ1-6, with D unclear. V lost 1 base, J lost 8 bases, and 16 bases lay in between. Germline CDR1 and CDR2: SGHKS and YYEKEE (reference sequence). CDR3 length: 16 residues. CDR3 bases: TGTGCCAGCAGCTTGTATTGGGCAGCCGGTGATTCACCCCTCCACTTT. It codes for CASSLYWAAGDSPLHF.

The V gene is TRBV25-1, the J gene TRBJ2-7; D is perhaps TRBD1 (7 bases). The germline V gene has CDR1 MGHDK and CDR2 SYGVNS. CDR3 length: 15 amino acids. V was clipped by 2 bases and J by 0 bases, with 11 bases between them. The CDR3 coding sequence is TGTGCCAGCAGTGAACAGGGGGGCCGCTCCTACGAGCAGTACTTC. Protein product: CASSEQGGRSYEQYF.

The chain has TRBV28 and TRBJ1-1, with 7 bases identical to TRBD1. The CDR3 length is 16 residues. The germline gives CDR1 MDHEN, CDR2 SYDVKM. Trimming took 7 bases from V and 1 from J; bases not matched to a gene: 12. This CDR3 reads CASIPSQGRKNTEAFF. The CDR3 DNA is TGTGCCAGCATCCCTTCACAGGGGCGCAAGAACACTGAAGCTTTCTTT. The whole variable domain, filled in from reference TRBV28 and TRBJ1-1, reads DVKVTQSSRYLVKRTGEKVFLECVQDMDHENMFWYRQDPGLGLRLIYFSYDVKMKEKGDIPEGYSVSREKKERFSLILESASTNQTSMYLCASIPSQGRKNTEAFFGQGTRLTVV.